The 30 T cell receptor beta chains presented below share a single source sample, sequenced in a study of cytomegalovirus exposure and HLA in healthy donors. The primer mix had 60 Vbeta and 13 Jbeta primers. Some clones are missing from TCRdb's copy, which holds only in-frame ones; the method was immunoSEQ multiplex PCR. Among 200,000 to 250,000 clones listed, roughly 89% were seen once. Sequenced sample: PBMCs. The receptors derive from a woman aged 18-29 years in good health and CMV-seronegative.

The genes are TRBV6-6 and TRBJ2-1; D might be TRBD1 (5 bases). V gave up 0 bases and J gave up 2 bases, with 8 bases separating them. This CDR3 contains 15 residues. CDR1 and CDR2 (germline): MNHNY, SVGAGI (reference sequence). In nucleotides, the CDR3 is TGTGCCAGCAGTTACTCTGAGACAGCCTACAATGAGCAGTTCTTC. It encodes CASSYSETAYNEQFF.

The V and J genes are TRBV4-3 and TRBJ2-1, with TRBD1 matching 8 bases. The CDR3 contains 16 residues. V lost 0 bases and J lost 6; bases outside the gene matches: 7. Germline assignment: CDR1 LGHNA and CDR2 YSLEER. CDR3 amino acids: CASSQEGPGGLNEQFF. The DNA of the CDR3 is TGCGCCAGCAGCCAAGAAGGGCCAGGGGGCCTCAATGAGCAGTTCTTC.

The V gene is TRBV18, the J gene TRBJ2-1, with TRBD1 identical over 10 bases. The CDR3 totals 15 residues. The V gene's germline CDR1 is KGHSH and CDR2 LQKENI. After removal of 4 bases from V and 8 bases from J, the junction contained 8 bases not matched to a gene. The CDR3 here is CASSQRQGASDEQFF. In DNA, the CDR3 is TGTGCCAGCTCACAGCGACAGGGGGCTAGCGATGAGCAGTTCTTC.

The chain links TRBV27 to TRBJ2-7; 10 nucleotides agree with TRBD2. CDR1 is MNHEY and CDR2 is SMNVEV in the germline V gene (reference sequence). Trimming at V came to 8 bases and at J to 7 bases, leaving 8 bases not matched to a gene. This CDR3 region has 13 residues. The CDR3 loop reads CASSLAGANEQYF. DNA for the CDR3: TGTGCCAGCTCGCTAGCGGGAGCGAATGAGCAGTACTTC.

The chain recombines TRBV27 with TRBJ1-2, with 9 positions matching TRBD1. CDR3 size: 16 residues. Per the germline V gene, CDR1 is MNHEY and CDR2 is SMNVEV (reference sequence). Trimming took 4 bases from V and 3 from J; bases not matched to a gene: 9. The DNA for the CDR3 is TGTGCCAGCAGTTACATATACAGGGGGCGCGACTATGGCTACACCTTC. Translated: CASSYIYRGRDYGYTF.

The count of this clone is one. The V and J genes are TRBV18 and TRBJ2-7; 9 nucleotides line up with TRBD2. Per germline, CDR1 KGHSH and CDR2 LQKENI. V trimming: 1 base; J trimming: 5 bases; junction bases outside the gene matches: 6. The CDR3 totals 15 residues. CDR3 DNA sequence: TGTGCCAGCTCACCACGGGTAGCGGGAGTAGACGAGCAGTACTTC. Residues: CASSPRVAGVDEQYF.

The rearrangement links TRBV10-2 to TRBJ1-3; 9 nucleotides line up with TRBD1. Losses at the gene ends were 7 bases for V and 1 base for J; bases not matched to a gene: 14. Germline CDR1 WSHSY, CDR2 SAAADI. The CDR3 loop spans 18 amino acids. The CDR3: CASTRDRVKLESGNTIYF. The CDR3 DNA reads TGCGCCAGCACAAGGGACAGGGTAAAGTTGGAATCTGGAAACACCATATATTTT.

This sequence joins TRBV6-1 and TRBJ2-7, with D possibly TRBD1 on 7 matching bases. The CDR3 has 14 amino acids. V was trimmed by 10 bases and J by 3 bases, leaving 19 bases between them. The V gene's germline CDR1 is MNHNS and CDR2 SASEGT. The CDR3 DNA reads as TGTGCCACCCTCGCGTCCCAGGGGGGCTACGAGCAGTACTTC. This gives the protein CATLASQGGYEQYF.

The chain combines TRBV30 with TRBJ2-7, with 11 bases identical to TRBD1. CDR3 length: 14 amino acids. CDR1 and CDR2 from the germline V gene are GTSNPN and SVGIG (reference sequence). J gave up 7 bases and V 0 bases, and 5 bases lay outside the gene matches. The CDR3 spells CAWSVGTGGWEQYF. The DNA for the CDR3 is TGTGCCTGGAGTGTTGGGACAGGGGGGTGGGAGCAGTACTTC.

The chain carries TRBV4-3 and TRBJ1-1; the D gene is possibly TRBD1 (6 bases). Trimming cost V 4 bases and J 3 bases, with 15 bases left between them. The CDR3 is 15 amino acids. The germline V gene encodes CDR1 LGHNA and CDR2 YSLEER. The CDR3 coding sequence is TGCGCCAGCAGCCGGTTACAGGGCCATCACACTGAAGCTTTCTTT. Encoded protein: CASSRLQGHHTEAFF.

The chain is built from TRBV13 and TRBJ1-2; D ambiguous. Looked up from germline, CDR1 is PRHDT and CDR2 is FYEKMQ (reference sequence). V lost 1 base, J lost 1 base, and 13 bases lay in between. The CDR3 runs to 16 residues. The CDR3 sequence is CASSLALQRNNYGYTF. The DNA of the CDR3 is TGTGCCAGCAGCTTAGCTCTTCAGCGGAATAACTATGGCTACACCTTC.

The CDR3: CASSPGWGPAYNEQFF. Written as DNA, the CDR3 is TGTGCCAGCAGCCCCGGTTGGGGCCCTGCCTACAATGAGCAGTTCTTC. The chain combines TRBV9 with TRBJ2-1; D is possibly TRBD1 (5 bases). Germline V gives CDR1 SGDLS, CDR2 YYNGEE. V was trimmed by 4 bases and J by 2 bases, leaving 16 bases between them. CDR3 length equals 16 residues. Based on the CDR3 plus reference TRBV9 and TRBJ2-1, the full variable domain is DSGVTQTPKHLITATGQRVTLRCSPRSGDLSVYWYQQSLDQGLQFLIQYYNGEERAKGNILERFSAQQFPDLHSELNLSSLELGDSALYFCASSPGWGPAYNEQFFGPGTRLTVL.

The gene calls are TRBV6-1 and TRBJ2-2; TRBD2 matches 8 bases. Germline V gene lookup returns CDR1 MNHNS and CDR2 SASEGT. This CDR3 contains 16 residues. V lost 3 bases, J lost 4 bases, and 7 bases stayed unmatched. Written as DNA, the CDR3 is TGTGCCAGCAGTGATTCCGCTAGCGGGTTCACCGGGGAGCTGTTTTTT. Protein: CASSDSASGFTGELFF.

The V and J genes are TRBV5-4 and TRBJ1-1; 7 nucleotides align to TRBD1. The germline V gene has CDR1 SGHNT and CDR2 YYREEE (reference sequence). This CDR3 contains 14 residues. The junction had 6 bases not matched to a gene; V was cut back by 3 bases and J by 4 bases. The CDR3 loop reads CASSSQGTRTEAFF. The DNA of the CDR3 is TGTGCCAGCAGCTCACAGGGGACCCGCACTGAAGCTTTCTTT.

The sample holds a few counts of this clone. The genes are TRBV11-2 and TRBJ1-2; D unclear. The germline V gene encodes CDR1 SGHAT and CDR2 FQNNGV. The V gene lost 7 bases and the J gene lost 4 bases, with 13 bases spanning the gap. The CDR3 is 13 amino acids. CDR3 nucleotide sequence: TGTGCCAGCACCCTGGCAGGAGGCTATGGCTACACCTTC. It codes for CASTLAGGYGYTF.

This chain uses TRBV20-1 with TRBJ1-2, with unresolved D. The length of the CDR3 is 11 residues. Trimming cost V 7 bases and J 2 bases, with 8 bases left between them. Per germline, CDR1 DFQATT and CDR2 SNEGSKA (reference sequence). Written as DNA, the CDR3 is TGCAGTGGGCAACACAACTATGGCTACACCTTC. As protein: CSGQHNYGYTF.

The chain's CDR3 is CASSESAQYSYEQYF. CDR3 coding DNA: TGTGCCAGCAGTGAATCTGCACAGTACTCCTACGAGCAGTACTTC. The V call is TRBV2, the J call TRBJ2-7; D gene unclear. Germline loops: CDR1 SNHLY, CDR2 FYNNEI. V lost 2 bases, J lost 0 bases, and 11 bases lay in between. The CDR3 contains 15 residues.

The chain combines TRBV9 with TRBJ2-2, with 9 bases fitting TRBD2. Germline CDR1 SGDLS, CDR2 YYNGEE. V lost 4 bases and J lost 5; bases outside the gene matches: 12. The CDR3 runs to 17 residues. CDR3 in amino acids: CASSHPFSGSGTGELFF. CDR3 sequence (DNA): TGTGCCAGCAGCCATCCTTTTAGCGGGAGTGGTACCGGGGAGCTGTTTTTT.

V gene TRBV29-1 combines with J gene TRBJ2-7; maybe TRBD1 (5 bases). V was cut by 5 bases and J by 1 base, with 12 bases left in between. CDR3 size: 13 residues. The germline V gene encodes CDR1 SQVTM and CDR2 ANQGSEA. For the CDR3, the DNA is TGCAGCGTTCAGGGCGGCACTTCCTACGAGCAGTACTTC. Translated: CSVQGGTSYEQYF.

V usage is TRBV7-8 and J usage is TRBJ2-5; 7 bases line up with TRBD1. J gave up 6 bases and V 5 bases, and 6 bases lay outside the gene matches. The germline V gene has CDR1 SGHVS and CDR2 FQNEAQ. The CDR3 consists of 13 residues. The CDR3 sequence: CASSTGDRKTQYF. The DNA of the CDR3 is TGTGCCAGCAGCACCGGGGACAGAAAGACCCAGTACTTC.

The rearrangement links TRBV28 to TRBJ2-3; D is ambiguous. V was clipped by 2 bases and J by 6 bases, with 6 bases between them. Germline V CDR1 and CDR2: MDHEN, SYDVKM. The CDR3 loop spans 12 amino acids. CDR3 loop: CASSLVRDTQYF. DNA for the CDR3: TGTGCCAGCAGTTTAGTCAGGGATACGCAGTATTTT.

This clone turned up a few times. V is TRBV2 and J is TRBJ2-7; TRBD1 matches 11 bases. The CDR3 consists of 14 residues. V shed 5 bases, J shed 5 bases, and the junction held 5 bases outside the gene matches. The germline gives CDR1 SNHLY, CDR2 FYNNEI. Written as DNA, the CDR3 is TGTGCCAGCAGTTGGGACAGGGGGAGAAACGAGCAGTACTTC. It encodes CASSWDRGRNEQYF.

The rearrangement uses TRBV5-5 and TRBJ1-1; D may be TRBD1 (5 bases). The CDR3 covers 16 residues. Germline CDR1 is SGHKS and CDR2 is YYEKEE (reference sequence). The germline V and J ends were trimmed by 0 bases and 2 bases, with 14 bases remaining between them. The CDR3 protein is CASSLVGGLLNTEAFF. The CDR3 coding sequence is TGTGCCAGCAGCTTGGTCGGGGGACTATTAAACACTGAAGCTTTCTTT.

This chain joins TRBV5-4 and TRBJ2-5, with D unclear. Germline CDR1 SGHNT, CDR2 YYREEE (reference sequence). The germline V and J ends were trimmed by 4 bases and 4 bases, with 11 bases remaining between them. The CDR3 runs 13 residues. CDR3 region: CASSTIGRETQYF. In DNA, the CDR3 is TGTGCCAGCAGCACCATTGGGCGAGAGACCCAGTACTTC.

This chain links TRBV29-1 with TRBJ2-1, with TRBD1 as a possible D gene (5 bases). V lost 7 bases and J 3 bases, leaving 13 bases between the germline ends. Germline CDR1 and CDR2: SQVTM and ANQGSEA. The CDR3 runs to 13 residues. The CDR3 DNA reads as TGCAGCGCGCAGGGATCAAACTACAATGAGCAGTTCTTC. It is translated as CSAQGSNYNEQFF.

The V gene is TRBV5-1, the J gene TRBJ2-6; 12 nucleotides align to TRBD1. V gave up 3 bases and J gave up 2 bases; unmatched junction bases: 6. The CDR3 is 18 residues long. Germline V gene data show CDR1 as SGHRS and CDR2 as YFSETQ. The CDR3 loop is CASSSSGTGGPGANVLTF. The CDR3 nucleotides read TGCGCCAGCAGCTCCTCGGGGACAGGGGGCCCTGGGGCCAACGTCCTGACTTTC.

This chain uses TRBV4-2 with TRBJ1-1, with D tentatively TRBD1 (6 bases). Per germline, CDR1 LGHNA and CDR2 YNFKEQ. This CDR3 has 16 residues. Trimming took 3 bases from V and 1 from J, leaving 15 bases between them. Here the CDR3 DNA reads TGTGCCAGCAGCCACTCGGGGGGCGCAAGGAACACTGAAGCTTTCTTT. Protein product: CASSHSGGARNTEAFF.

The V and J genes are TRBV6-5 and TRBJ2-5; D call uncertain. V lost 3 bases, J lost 4 bases, and 12 bases lay in between. Germline assignment: CDR1 MNHEY and CDR2 SVGAGI. The CDR3 sequence is 14 residues long. CDR3 region: CASSYLAARETQYF. As DNA, the CDR3 is TGTGCCAGCAGTTATTTAGCCGCGCGAGAGACCCAGTACTTC.

The CDR3 is CASSLGGGATEAFF. The CDR3 nucleotides read TGTGCCAGCAGCTTAGGAGGGGGCGCCACTGAAGCTTTCTTT. The chain links TRBV7-2 to TRBJ1-1; TRBD1 matches at 7 bases. The CDR3 sequence is 14 residues long. The ends lost 1 base at V and 4 bases at J; junction bases unmatched: 3. The germline gives CDR1 SGHTA, CDR2 FQGNSA.

CDR3 sequence reads: CASSWDLYNEQFF. CDR3 nucleotide sequence: TGTGCCAGCAGTTGGGACTTATACAATGAGCAGTTCTTC. The chain recombines TRBV6-5 with TRBJ2-1; a weak D match, TRBD2 (6 bases). From germline, CDR1 is MNHEY and CDR2 SVGAGI. CDR3 length: 13 residues. V was trimmed by 4 bases and J by 4 bases, leaving 8 bases between them.